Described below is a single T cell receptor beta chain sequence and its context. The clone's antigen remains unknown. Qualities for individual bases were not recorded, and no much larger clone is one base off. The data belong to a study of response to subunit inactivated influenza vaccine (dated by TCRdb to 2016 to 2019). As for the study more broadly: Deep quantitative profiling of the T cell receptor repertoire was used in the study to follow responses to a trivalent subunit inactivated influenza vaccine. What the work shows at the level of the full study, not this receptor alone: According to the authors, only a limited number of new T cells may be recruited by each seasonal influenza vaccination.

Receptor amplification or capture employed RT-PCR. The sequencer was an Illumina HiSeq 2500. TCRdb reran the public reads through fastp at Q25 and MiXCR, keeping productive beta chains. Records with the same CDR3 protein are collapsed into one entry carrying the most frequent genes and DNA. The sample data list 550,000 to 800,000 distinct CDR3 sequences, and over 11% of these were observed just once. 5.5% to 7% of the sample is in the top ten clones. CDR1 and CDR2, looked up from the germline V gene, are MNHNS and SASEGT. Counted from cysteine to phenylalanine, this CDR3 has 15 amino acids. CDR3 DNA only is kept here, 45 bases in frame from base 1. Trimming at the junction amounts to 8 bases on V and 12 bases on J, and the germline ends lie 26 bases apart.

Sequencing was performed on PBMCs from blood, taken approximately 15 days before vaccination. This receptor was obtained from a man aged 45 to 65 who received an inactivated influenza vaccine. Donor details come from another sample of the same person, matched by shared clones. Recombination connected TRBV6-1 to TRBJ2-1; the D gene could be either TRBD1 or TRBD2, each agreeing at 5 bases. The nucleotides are TGTGCCAGCCCGACGGGGCCAGGGTCGTTGGCGAGGCAGTTCTTC. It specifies CASPTGPGSLARQFF.